This is a list of T cell receptor beta chains from one sample in a study of shared clonotypes between healthy human individuals. The method was immunoSEQ multiplex PCR; TCRdb's version includes in-frame clones alone and lacks a portion of them. The sample holds about a million clones; under 80% are singletons and the top ten take less than 1.5%. The specimen sequenced was memory CD4+ T cells sorted from blood. These receptors were collected from a man between 18 and 29 years old in good health. Each CDR3 is given with its conserved first and last residue. A D gene is named only where the DNA matches it firmly.

J gene	D gene	V gene	CDR3 protein
TRBJ2-1	.	TRBV15	CATERTAGGEQFF
TRBJ2-2	.	TRBV7-2	CASSYGTFDTGELFF
TRBJ2-7	TRBD2	TRBV18	CASSPPLAGAYEQYF
TRBJ2-3	.	TRBV19	CASSILGTSTDTQYF
TRBJ1-6	TRBD1	TRBV10-3	CAISDGQGADSPLHF
TRBJ1-4	.	TRBV20-1	CSARPVEKLFF
TRBJ2-3	.	TRBV18	CASSPQAGVSTDTQYF
TRBJ2-1	TRBD1	TRBV11-3	CASSVKQGSYNEQFF
TRBJ2-2	TRBD1	TRBV11-3	CASSFGTGGGGELFF
TRBJ2-2	.	TRBV5-1	CASSLAIRGAGELFF
TRBJ2-7	TRBD1	TRBV2	CASKQGVSYEQYF
TRBJ1-4	.	TRBV7-2	CASSLGGASNEKLFF
TRBJ1-5	.	TRBV5-1	CASSLTPNQPQHF
TRBJ1-1	.	TRBV10-3	CAISEGEGEAFF
.	.	TRBV30	CAGQGGSYEQYF
TRBJ2-3	.	TRBV29-1	CSVALTSTDTQYF
TRBJ1-2	TRBD1	TRBV5-1	CASSPGGTAFYGYTF
TRBJ2-7	.	TRBV29-1	CSVSSGYEQYF
TRBJ2-5	TRBD1	TRBV9	CASSRQGWETQYF
TRBJ2-2	.	TRBV25-1	CASSPDSRELFF
TRBJ1-6	.	TRBV5-1	CASSRSGDTNSPLHF
TRBJ2-3	TRBD2	TRBV19	CASSIGKGGGTDTQYF
TRBJ2-5	TRBD2	TRBV7-2	CASSLSGRAYETQYF
TRBJ1-1	TRBD1	TRBV19	CASSTGTGGMNTEAFF
TRBJ1-6	.	TRBV9	CASSVDVDSPLHF
TRBJ1-2	.	TRBV27	CASSLFMQPTTYGYTF
TRBJ2-1	TRBD2	TRBV7-9	CASSFTSGRASEQFF
TRBJ2-7	.	TRBV10-3	CAISESGVLEDEQYF
TRBJ1-6	.	TRBV5-4	CASSLGPTDSPLHF
TRBJ2-7	.	TRBV18	CASSRSDSREQYF
TRBJ2-5	.	TRBV5-4	CASSEGRQETQYF
TRBJ2-3	TRBD2	TRBV7-6	CASSPGTKNTQYF
TRBJ1-5	TRBD1	TRBV28	CASSLITGALSNQPQHF
TRBJ2-3	TRBD2	TRBV9	CASSPGLAGGATDTQYF
TRBJ2-3	.	TRBV7-6	CASSVRGQLTDTQYF
TRBJ1-1	.	TRBV5-1	CASSPEGGLENTEAFF
TRBJ2-2	.	TRBV6-1	CASTRITSTGELFF
TRBJ1-1	.	TRBV16	CASSQLRGTEAFF
TRBJ2-4	.	TRBV15	CATRDSGGNIQYF
TRBJ2-2	TRBD1	TRBV4-1	CASSQTTGANTGELFF
TRBJ2-1	.	TRBV25-1	CASRGTGIGNEQFF
TRBJ2-5	.	TRBV7-2	CASSLVRQKETQYF
TRBJ2-3	TRBD1	TRBV27	CASSPRVVRGSITSTDTQYF
TRBJ1-1	.	TRBV19	CASSIGQFEAFF
TRBJ1-1	.	TRBV19	CASSSVLGTEAFF
TRBJ2-7	TRBD2	TRBV19	CASSIDGASGSYEQYF
TRBJ2-7	.	TRBV30	CAWSVTRGEQYF
TRBJ1-4	.	TRBV19	CASSMGQRGEKLFF